This T cell receptor beta chain comes out of a study of T-cell reconstitution after alpha-beta-depleted transplantation in children. The study's findings and limits: From newly produced T cells came most of the T-cell counts and diversity one year after transplant. From surviving recipient T cells and thymic progenitors came the high day-60 TCRbeta diversity observed in some patients. As was reported, about two months after transplant, alpha-beta T cells came from several hundred expanded graft clones.

The V gene lost 5 bases and the J gene lost 0 bases, with 13 bases spanning the gap. The CDR3 has 16 amino acids. The TCRbeta library incorporated unique molecular identifiers. MiXCR, applied by TCRdb to the PCR reads, yields one record per CDR3 protein. The sample holds fewer than 550,000 distinct CDR3 sequences, about a sixth seen once. There are many counts of this clonotype. The antigen is not known. The sample in question was PBMCs, mostly from graft donor cells, obtained 360 days after TCRalphabeta/CD19-depleted stem cell transplant. This receptor was obtained from a boy under two years old who had a stem cell transplant for Wiskott-Aldrich syndrome, so the T cells may come from the graft donor. This chain connects TRBV12-3 or TRBV12-4 to TRBJ2-2, with D uncertain. The CDR3 is CASSRPPKANTGELFF. Here the CDR3 DNA reads TGTGCCAGCAGTAGGCCTCCGAAAGCGAACACCGGGGAGCTGTTTTTT.